The clone carrying this TCR beta chain has just a few counts. Its specificity is unknown. Libraries were prepared by immunoSEQ multiplex PCR; TCRdb keeps only in-frame clonotypes and omits some of them. The sample records about 360,000 clones, roughly 85% being singletons. Trimming removed 4 bases from V and 3 bases from J, with 11 bases in between. This CDR3 spans 14 amino acids. In germline, CDR1 is SGHRS, CDR2 YFSETQ. This sample was taken from a study of cytomegalovirus exposure and HLA in healthy donors. General study results and limits: A few chains linked to CMV were shown in vitro to be specific for CMV antigens. There were some public TCRs occurring in many donors, but most TCR sequences were rare.

Sequences were obtained from PBMCs. This sequence originates from a woman between 18 and 29 years old in good health and CMV-seronegative. The rearrangement uses TRBV5-1 and TRBJ1-3, with D possibly being TRBD1 (6 bases). CDR3 in DNA: TGCGCCAGCAGCGCCCAGGGGAGTGGAAACACCATATATTTT. This encodes CASSAQGSGNTIYF. Supplemented by reference TRBV5-1 and TRBJ1-3, the full variable domain reads KAGVTQTPRYLIKTRGQQVTLSCSPISGHRSVSWYQQTPGQGLQFLFEYFSETQRNKGNFPGRFSGRQFSNSRSEMNVSTLELGDSALYLCASSAQGSGNTIYFGEGSWLTVV.